One and the same sample provided the 15 T cell receptor beta chains below, sequenced in a study of blood T cell repertoires in COVID-19. Method: immunoSEQ multiplex PCR; TCRdb's copy keeps in-frame clones and lacks some. The repertoire holds 70,000 to 90,000 clones, with roughly 88% as singletons. What was sequenced was peripheral blood. These receptors were taken from a man over 45 with active COVID-19.

The chain has TRBV24-1 and TRBJ1-4; TRBD1 matches 9 bases. There are 15 residues in the CDR3. Germline V gene sequence: CDR1 KGHDR, CDR2 SFDVKD. The V gene end was trimmed by 8 bases and the J gene end by 0 bases; junction bases not matched to a gene: 3. Here the CDR3 DNA reads TGTGCCACCACTCGACAGGGGGCAACTAATGAAAAACTGTTTTTT. Its protein product is CATTRQGATNEKLFF.

This clone was picked up one time. The J gene is TRBJ2-1, the V gene TRBV24-1; 13 bases agree with TRBD2. The CDR3 covers 14 residues. V dropped 5 bases and J dropped 8; count of bases not matched to a gene: 2. From germline, CDR1 is KGHDR and CDR2 SFDVKD. As DNA, the CDR3 is TGTGCCACCAGTGGGGGGACTAGCGGGGATGAGCAGTTCTTC. This encodes CATSGGTSGDEQFF.

This clone occurred a few times. The chain combines TRBV2 with TRBJ2-5, with 7 bases lining up with TRBD2. Unmatched junction bases numbered 9, after V lost 6 bases and J lost 5 bases. From germline, CDR1 is SNHLY and CDR2 FYNNEI. The length of the CDR3 is 14 residues. The CDR3 DNA follows: TGTGCCAGCAGCACTAGCGATTCAGGGGAGACCCAGTACTTC. Translated: CASSTSDSGETQYF. The full variable domain, completed using reference TRBV2 and TRBJ2-5, is EPEVTQTPSHQVTQMGQEVILRCVPISNHLYFYWYRQILGQKVEFLVSFYNNEISEKSEIFDDQFSVERPDGSNFTLKIRSTKLEDSAMYFCASSTSDSGETQYFGPGTRLLVL.

The rearrangement joins TRBV4-1 to TRBJ2-2, with a weak D call TRBD2 (5 bases). The CDR3 length is 17 residues. The germline CDR1 and CDR2 sequences are MGHRA and YSYEKL. V was clipped by 4 bases and J by 2 bases, with 17 bases between them. CDR3 DNA: TGCGCCAGCAGCCGAGAGGGCTCCCAGATAAACACCGGGGAGCTGTTTTTT. Translated: CASSREGSQINTGELFF.

J is TRBJ1-4 and V is TRBV20-1; TRBD1 agrees at 7 bases. The CDR3 is 17 amino acids. Unmatched junction bases numbered 13, after V lost 3 bases and J lost 3 bases. Germline V gene sequence: CDR1 DFQATT, CDR2 SNEGSKA (reference sequence). This chain's CDR3 is CSASTGGGRAPNEKLFF. CDR3 DNA: TGCAGTGCTAGTACAGGAGGGGGCCGGGCACCTAATGAAAAACTGTTTTTT.

This clone showed up just once. The chain combines TRBV5-5 with TRBJ2-5, with 8 bases fitting TRBD1. Trimming removed 7 bases from V and 3 bases from J; junction bases left unmatched: 5. Germline-derived CDR1 and CDR2 are SGHKS and YYEKEE (reference sequence). CDR3 length: 13 residues. The CDR3 DNA reads TGTGCCAGCGTGAGGACAGGGAAAGAGACCCAGTACTTC. It translates to CASVRTGKETQYF.

This clone turned up a few times. The J gene is TRBJ2-3, the V gene TRBV7-3, with D hard to call. The V gene lost 5 bases and the J gene lost 6 bases, with 12 bases spanning the gap. CDR1 is SGHTA, CDR2 FQGTGA, per germline. This CDR3 has 13 amino acids. Here the CDR3 reads CASSPPKEDTQYF. CDR3 DNA sequence: TGTGCCAGCAGCCCCCCTAAAGAGGATACGCAGTATTTT.

The V gene is TRBV6-5, the J gene TRBJ1-1; D is unresolved. CDR1 and CDR2 (germline): MNHEY, SVGAGI. The CDR3 sequence is 13 residues long. The CDR3 protein is CASQQMMGVEAFF. DNA for the CDR3: TGTGCGAGCCAGCAAATGATGGGAGTTGAAGCTTTCTTT.

The V call is TRBV9, the J call TRBJ2-1; TRBD1 matches 9 bases. Germline V gives CDR1 SGDLS, CDR2 YYNGEE. Trimming at V came to 2 bases and at J to 2 bases, leaving 2 bases not matched to a gene. The CDR3 consists of 15 residues. The DNA of the CDR3 is TGTGCCAGCAGCGTGACAGGGGGGCCCTACAATGAGCAGTTCTTC. Encoded protein: CASSVTGGPYNEQFF.

The chain is built from TRBV19 and TRBJ1-1; possibly TRBD1 for D (5 bases). CDR1 and CDR2 (germline): LNHDA, SQIVND (reference sequence). The CDR3 sequence is 16 residues long. V was clipped by 6 bases and J by 7 bases, with 24 bases between them. The CDR3 nucleotides read TGTGCCAGTAGCCGACAGTCCGGAATGGGACTCGGTGAAGCTTTCTTT. Amino acids: CASSRQSGMGLGEAFF.

This CDR3 reads CASGYFAGRSINEQFF. Here the CDR3 DNA reads TGTGCCAGCGGCTACTTTGCGGGGAGGTCTATTAATGAGCAGTTCTTC. The rearrangement joins TRBV6-4 to TRBJ2-1, with a weak D call TRBD2 (6 bases). Germline assignment: CDR1 MRHNA and CDR2 SNTAGT. V shed 8 bases and J shed 7 bases, with 24 bases lying between them. The length of the CDR3 is 16 residues.

The chain combines TRBV6-2 or TRBV6-3 with TRBJ2-7, with D possibly TRBD2 on 5 matching bases. This CDR3 is 11 amino acids long. The germline gives CDR1 MNHEY, CDR2 SVGEGT. V lost 0 bases and J 8 bases, leaving 5 bases between the germline ends. The CDR3 reads CASSYSGKQYF. Here the CDR3 DNA reads TGTGCCAGCAGTTACTCCGGGAAGCAGTACTTC.

This clone came up a few times. The chain has TRBV4-1 and TRBJ2-7, with TRBD1 as a possible D gene (5 bases). This CDR3 is built from 14 residues. V was clipped by 4 bases and J by 1 base, with 11 bases between them. Looked up from germline, CDR1 is MGHRA and CDR2 is YSYEKL. The CDR3 sequence is CASSRPGQSYEQYF. CDR3 nucleotide sequence: TGCGCCAGCAGCCGTCCAGGGCAGTCCTACGAGCAGTACTTC.

This clone appeared a single time. In DNA form, the CDR3 reads TGCAGCGTTGAAGAGACAGGGATGAACACTGAAGCTTTCTTT. It codes for CSVEETGMNTEAFF. V usage is TRBV29-1 and J usage is TRBJ1-1, with 7 bases that match TRBD1. The CDR3 consists of 14 residues. V lost 0 bases and J lost 0; bases outside the gene matches: 1. Germline V gene lookup returns CDR1 SQVTM and CDR2 ANQGSEA.

The chain links TRBV5-1 to TRBJ2-7; 7 bases fit TRBD1. The CDR3 is 14 amino acids. Germline CDR1 and CDR2: SGHRS and YFSETQ. V trimming: 4 bases; J trimming: 0 bases; junction bases outside the gene matches: 4. The CDR3 bases are TGCGCCAGCAGCCCTTGGACAGGCTCCTACGAGCAGTACTTC. It codes for CASSPWTGSYEQYF.